The present T cell receptor (beta chain) was sequenced within a study of T cell changes during pregnancy in multiple sclerosis. TCRdb keeps only in-frame clones here, not all; method: immunoSEQ multiplex PCR. Here the sample spans some 69,000 clones, around nine tenths being singletons. CDR3 size: 13 residues. Trimming pared 7 bases from V and 1 base from J, leaving 6 bases between. The germline V gene encodes CDR1 SGDLS and CDR2 YYNGEE. This chain joins TRBV9 and TRBJ2-6; unclear D gene. The clonotype was recovered from a female donor in good health, enrolled as a control in a pregnancy study. Sample: peripheral blood, taken in the second trimester of pregnancy. The chain's CDR3 is CASYRSGANVLTF. In nucleotides, the CDR3 is TGTGCCAGCTACAGATCTGGGGCCAACGTCCTGACTTTC.